This TCR beta chain was recovered during a study of T-cell reconstitution after alpha-beta-depleted transplantation in children. The germline gives CDR1 LGHNA, CDR2 YSLEER. CDR3 length: 19 residues. The germline V and J ends were trimmed by 0 bases and 4 bases, with 24 bases remaining between them. The TCRbeta library incorporated unique molecular identifiers. TCRdb re-derived calls from the PCR reads in MiXCR, one entry per CDR3 protein. The data hold hundreds of thousands of distinct CDR3 sequences, with 15% to 20% observed a single time. The rearrangement uses TRBV4-3 and TRBJ1-2; TRBD1 is a possible D gene (6 bases). The receptor was derived from a human donor who donated a stem cell graft to a child with acute myeloid leukemia. The sequences come from PBMCs from the stem cell graft donor, collected from the stem cell graft. In DNA form, the CDR3 reads TGCGCCAGCAGCCAAGATTTGGGGACCCCAGGGGTGGGGGCCTATGGCTACACCTTC. This encodes CASSQDLGTPGVGAYGYTF.